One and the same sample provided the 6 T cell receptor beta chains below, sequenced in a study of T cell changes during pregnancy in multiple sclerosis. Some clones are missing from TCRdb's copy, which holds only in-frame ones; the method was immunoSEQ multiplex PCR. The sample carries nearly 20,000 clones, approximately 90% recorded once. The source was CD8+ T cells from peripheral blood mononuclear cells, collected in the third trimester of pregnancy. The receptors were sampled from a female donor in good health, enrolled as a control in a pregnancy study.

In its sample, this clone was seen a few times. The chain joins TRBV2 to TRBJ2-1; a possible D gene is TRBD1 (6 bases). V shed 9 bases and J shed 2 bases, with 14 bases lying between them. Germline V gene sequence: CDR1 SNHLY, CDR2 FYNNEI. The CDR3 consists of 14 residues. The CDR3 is CASRFAGAYNEQFF. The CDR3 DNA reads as TGTGCCAGTCGATTTGCAGGGGCCTACAATGAGCAGTTCTTC.

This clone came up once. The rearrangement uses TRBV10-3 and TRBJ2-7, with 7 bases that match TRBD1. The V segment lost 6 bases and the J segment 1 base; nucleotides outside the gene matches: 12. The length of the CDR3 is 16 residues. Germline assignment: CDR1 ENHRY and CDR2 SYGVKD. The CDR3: CAIRNPTGTDSYEQYF. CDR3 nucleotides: TGTGCCATCAGGAACCCGACCGGGACAGATTCCTACGAGCAGTACTTC.

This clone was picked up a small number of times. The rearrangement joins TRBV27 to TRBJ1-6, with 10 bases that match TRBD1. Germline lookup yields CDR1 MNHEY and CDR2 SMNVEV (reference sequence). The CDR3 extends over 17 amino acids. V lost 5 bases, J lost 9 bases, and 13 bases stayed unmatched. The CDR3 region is CASSKMTGGAIVSPLHF. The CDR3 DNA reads TGTGCCAGCAGTAAAATGACAGGGGGCGCGATCGTTTCACCCCTCCACTTT.

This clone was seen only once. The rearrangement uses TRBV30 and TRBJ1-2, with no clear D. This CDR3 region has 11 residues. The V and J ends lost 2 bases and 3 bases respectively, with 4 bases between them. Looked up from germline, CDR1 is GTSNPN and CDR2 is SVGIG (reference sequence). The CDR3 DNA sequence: TGTGCCTGGAGTCCGGACTATGGCTACACCTTC. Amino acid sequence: CAWSPDYGYTF.

CDR3: CASSDAGGDSYEQYF. The CDR3 DNA reads as TGTGCCAGCAGTGACGCGGGAGGGGACTCCTACGAGCAGTACTTC. The chain couples TRBV2 to TRBJ2-7, with 9 bases matching TRBD2. The CDR3 totals 15 residues. V was clipped by 3 bases and J by 0 bases; unmatched bases: 3. Germline V CDR1 and CDR2: SNHLY, FYNNEI. The full variable domain, rest sourced from reference TRBV2 and TRBJ2-7, is EPEVTQTPSHQVTQMGQEVILRCVPISNHLYFYWYRQILGQKVEFLVSFYNNEISEKSEIFDDQFSVERPDGSNFTLKIRSTKLEDSAMYFCASSDAGGDSYEQYFGPGTRLTVT.

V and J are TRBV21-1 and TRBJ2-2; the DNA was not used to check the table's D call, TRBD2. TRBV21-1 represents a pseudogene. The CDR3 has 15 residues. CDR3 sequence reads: CASGKLVFFTGELFF. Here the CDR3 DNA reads TGTGCCAGCGGAAAACTAGTTTTCTTCACCGGGGAGCTGTTTTTT.